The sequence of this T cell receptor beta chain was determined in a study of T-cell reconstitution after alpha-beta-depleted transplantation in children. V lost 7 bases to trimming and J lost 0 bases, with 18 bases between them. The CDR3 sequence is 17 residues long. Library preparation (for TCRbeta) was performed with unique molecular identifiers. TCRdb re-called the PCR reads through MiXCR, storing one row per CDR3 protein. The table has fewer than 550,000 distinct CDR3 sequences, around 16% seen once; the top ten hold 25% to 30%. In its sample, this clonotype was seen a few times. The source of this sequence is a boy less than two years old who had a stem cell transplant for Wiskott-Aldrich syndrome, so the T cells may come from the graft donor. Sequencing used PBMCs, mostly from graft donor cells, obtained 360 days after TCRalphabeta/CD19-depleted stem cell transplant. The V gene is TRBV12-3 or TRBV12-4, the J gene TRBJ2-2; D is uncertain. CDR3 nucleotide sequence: TGTGCCAGCACCCTTCCCTTTGGCTCGGCGAACACCGGGGAGCTGTTTTTT. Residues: CASTLPFGSANTGELFF.